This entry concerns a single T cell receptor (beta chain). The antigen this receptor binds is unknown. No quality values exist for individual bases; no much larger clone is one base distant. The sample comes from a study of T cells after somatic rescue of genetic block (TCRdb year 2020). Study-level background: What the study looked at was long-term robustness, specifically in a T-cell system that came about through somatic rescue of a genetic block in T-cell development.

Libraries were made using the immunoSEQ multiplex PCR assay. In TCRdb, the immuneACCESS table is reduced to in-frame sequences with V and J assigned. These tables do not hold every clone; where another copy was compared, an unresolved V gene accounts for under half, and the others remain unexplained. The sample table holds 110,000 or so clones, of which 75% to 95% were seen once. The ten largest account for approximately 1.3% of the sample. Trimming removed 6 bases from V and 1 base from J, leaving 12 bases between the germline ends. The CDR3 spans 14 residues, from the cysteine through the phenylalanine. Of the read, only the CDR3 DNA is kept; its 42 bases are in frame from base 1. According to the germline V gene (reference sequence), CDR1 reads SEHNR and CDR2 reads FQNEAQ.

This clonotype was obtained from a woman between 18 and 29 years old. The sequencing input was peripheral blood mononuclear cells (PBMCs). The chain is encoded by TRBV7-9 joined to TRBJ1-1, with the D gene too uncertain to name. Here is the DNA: TGTGCCAGCAGTCCCGGGTCTCCGAACACTGAAGCTTTCTTT. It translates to CASSPGSPNTEAFF.